Below, one TCR beta chain is given with its context. Antigen specificity is unknown. Germline values: CDR1 MGHDK, CDR2 SYGVNS. The CDR3 runs to 13 residues. V dropped 3 bases and J dropped 1 base, with 6 bases sitting between them. The data were taken from a study of CD8+ T cells in alopecia areata. Background on the study: Patients in the treated group were given tofacitinib by mouth, 5 to 10 mg twice a day.

Reverse transcription of extracted RNA yielded cDNA, which provided the sequencing template. Clones were read by immunoSEQ multiplex PCR, and TCRdb kept only the in-frame ones, dropping some. This table holds 220,000 or so clones, more than 45% found once. Study-level results: Higher clonality than in normal scalp was seen in lesional scalp, especially alopecia totalis/universalis. Mouse data revealed clearer TCR sharing than patient data did, a gap possibly tied to HLA.

The clonotype originates from a human donor with alopecia areata. Sequences were derived from CD4+ T cells sorted from blood, sampled at week 0. The chain carries TRBV25-1 and TRBJ1-1, with D unclear. Written as DNA, the CDR3 is TGTGCCAGCAGTGAGGCAGGGAACACTGAAGCTTTCTTT. It is translated as CASSEAGNTEAFF.